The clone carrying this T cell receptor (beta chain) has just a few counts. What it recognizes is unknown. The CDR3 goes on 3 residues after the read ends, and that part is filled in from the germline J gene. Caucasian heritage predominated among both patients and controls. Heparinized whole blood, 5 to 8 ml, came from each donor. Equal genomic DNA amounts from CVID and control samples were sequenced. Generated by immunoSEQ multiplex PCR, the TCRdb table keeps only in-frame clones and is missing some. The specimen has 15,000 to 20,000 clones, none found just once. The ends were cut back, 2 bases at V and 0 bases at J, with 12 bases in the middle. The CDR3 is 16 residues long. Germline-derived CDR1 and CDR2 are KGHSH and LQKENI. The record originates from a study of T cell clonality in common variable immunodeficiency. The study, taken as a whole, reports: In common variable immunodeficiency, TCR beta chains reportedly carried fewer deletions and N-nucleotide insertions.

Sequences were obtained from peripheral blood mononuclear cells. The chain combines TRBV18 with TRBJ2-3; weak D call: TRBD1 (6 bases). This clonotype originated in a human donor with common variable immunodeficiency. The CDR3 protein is CASSPGTGLSTDTQYF. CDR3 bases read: TGTGCCAGCTCACCAGGAACAGGGTTGAGCACAGATACG. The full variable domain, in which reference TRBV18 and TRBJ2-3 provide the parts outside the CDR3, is NAGVMQNPRHLVRRRGQEARLRCSPMKGHSHVYWYRQLPEEGLKFMVYLQKENIIDESGMPKERFSAEFPKEGPSILRIQQVVRGDSAAYFCASSPGTGLSTDTQYFGPGTRLTVL.